Listed here are 20 T cell receptor beta chains from one sample, sequenced in a study of CXCR3-negative and CXCR3-positive naive CD8 T cells. TRB cDNA was prepared as libraries by UMI-labeled 5' RACE. TCRdb reprocessed the 5' RACE reads and stores each CDR3 protein as one record, lacking DNA. The table gives tens of thousands of distinct CDR3 sequences; the top ten clones make up approximately 1.5% of it. Sample: naive CXCR3- CD8+ T cells from blood. The sample's subset: CD45RO-CCR7+CD27+CD95- naive CD8+ T cells lacking CXCR3 (TNR3-). Receptor source: a human donor in good health. Some clones in this sample may be carry-over from other donors' samples.

The chain carries TRBV5-1 and TRBJ1-3; lacking DNA, the TRBD1 call made by TCRdb goes unchecked. The CDR3 has 19 residues. Germline CDR1 and CDR2: SGHRS and YFSETQ. CDR3 loop: CASSLGALGTGASGNTIYF.

V is TRBV29-1 and J is TRBJ2-2. The CDR3 is 13 amino acids. Germline CDR1 and CDR2: SQVTM and ANQGSEA. The CDR3 reads CSVETAYTGELFF.

This chain joins TRBV28 and TRBJ1-5; TCRdb's D call of TRBD1 is untestable without DNA. This CDR3 contains 15 residues. The germline V gene has CDR1 MDHEN and CDR2 SYDVKM. The CDR3 sequence: CASTTGAHSNQPQHF.

The genes are TRBV14 and TRBJ2-7. This CDR3 comprises 15 residues. Germline CDR1 SGHDN, CDR2 FVKESK. Here the CDR3 reads CASSQKVGNEYEQYF.

The chain carries TRBV28 and TRBJ2-2; TCRdb selects TRBD2, and the lack of DNA leaves this call unchecked. This CDR3 has 17 amino acids. CDR1 and CDR2 from the germline V gene are MDHEN and SYDVKM. The CDR3 sequence: CASSLLGLAGNTGELFF.

This chain uses TRBV12-3 or TRBV12-4 with TRBJ1-1. The CDR3 extends over 12 amino acids. The CDR3 here is CASSLGGNQAFF.

This chain links TRBV20-1 with TRBJ2-1; TCRdb designates TRBD2, a call that cannot be tested without DNA. Germline V lookup: CDR1 DFQATT, CDR2 SNEGSKA (reference sequence). The CDR3 runs 12 residues. This CDR3 reads CSAEPSGIEQFF.

The chain has TRBV3-1 and TRBJ2-4; lacking DNA, the TRBD2 call made by TCRdb goes unchecked. The CDR3 consists of 17 residues. Germline V gene data show CDR1 as LGHDT and CDR2 as YNNKEL (reference sequence). The CDR3 here is CASSQVTSGGRENIQYF.

This chain connects TRBV7-8 to TRBJ2-5; there is no DNA to check the TCRdb D call of TRBD1. The CDR3 extends over 17 amino acids. In germline, CDR1 is SGHVS, CDR2 FQNEAQ. CDR3 sequence reads: CASSLEGWDGRRETQYF.

The rearrangement joins TRBV7-6 to TRBJ2-7; as DNA is missing, the TRBD1 call by TCRdb cannot be tested. This CDR3 is 13 amino acids long. Germline assignment: CDR1 SGHVS and CDR2 FNYEAQ. CDR3 protein: CASSPPGPSEQYF. Drawing the rest from reference TRBV7-6 and TRBJ2-7, the complete variable domain is GAGVSQSPRYKVTKRGQDVALRCDPISGHVSLYWYRQALGQGPEFLTYFNYEAQQDKSGLPNDRFSAERPEGSISTLTIQRTEQRDSAMYRCASSPPGPSEQYFGPGTRLTVT.

The rearrangement uses TRBV5-5 and TRBJ1-6; TCRdb outputs TRBD1, but without DNA this stays unchecked. Germline CDR1 is SGHKS and CDR2 is YYEKEE (reference sequence). This CDR3 has 16 residues. CDR3 in amino acids: CASSLKDRVENSPLHF.

This chain connects TRBV7-6 to TRBJ2-5. Germline V gene data show CDR1 as SGHVS and CDR2 as FNYEAQ. The CDR3 runs to 14 residues. The CDR3 region is CASSLELAGGTQYF.

The rearrangement uses TRBV7-9 and TRBJ2-1; without DNA, the TCRdb call of TRBD1 cannot be checked. Germline V gene data show CDR1 as SEHNR and CDR2 as FQNEAQ (reference sequence). The CDR3 sequence is 20 residues long. The CDR3 reads CASSPGGGQGTTTDYNEQFF.

The chain recombines TRBV20-1 with TRBJ1-1. The CDR3 runs 12 residues. Germline loops: CDR1 DFQATT, CDR2 SNEGSKA (reference sequence). The CDR3 loop reads CSALRGETEAFF.

The J gene is TRBJ2-7, the V gene TRBV7-3; TCRdb calls TRBD1, which cannot be checked without DNA. This CDR3 spans 16 amino acids. Germline V gives CDR1 SGHTA, CDR2 FQGTGA. The CDR3 protein is CASSLRSRQGLHEQYF.

This chain uses TRBV3-1 with TRBJ2-5; TCRdb proposes TRBD2, but this gene call is untestable without DNA. This CDR3 contains 16 residues. Per germline, CDR1 LGHDT and CDR2 YNNKEL (reference sequence). The CDR3 spells CASSHRLLGLEETQYF.

The chain joins TRBV6-2 or TRBV6-3 to TRBJ2-3; TCRdb gives TRBD2 as the D gene, but with no DNA this cannot be confirmed. Germline V gene sequence: CDR1 MNHEY, CDR2 SVGEGT. The CDR3 is made up of 17 amino acids. CDR3: CASTASRSGGALDTQYF.

The chain joins TRBV29-1 to TRBJ2-7; lacking DNA, the TRBD1 call made by TCRdb goes unchecked. Germline CDR1 and CDR2: SQVTM and ANQGSEA. The CDR3 is 13 amino acids. CDR3 region: CSTRDSVTYEQYF.

The J gene is TRBJ2-1, the V gene TRBV6-5; TCRdb names TRBD1, which stays unverified in the absence of DNA. The CDR3 length is 13 residues. Per the germline V gene, CDR1 is MNHEY and CDR2 is SVGAGI. CDR3 loop: CASTPGPYNEQFF.

The CDR3 here is CASSLMGGLTEAFF. This rearrangement joins TRBV13 to TRBJ1-1; TCRdb's D call of TRBD1 is untestable without DNA. CDR3 length equals 14 residues. Germline loops: CDR1 PRHDT, CDR2 FYEKMQ (reference sequence).